This entry lists 23 T cell receptor beta chains sequenced from one sample in a study of cytomegalovirus exposure and HLA in healthy donors. It was with 60 Vbeta and 13 Jbeta primers that the PCR ran. Assay: immunoSEQ multiplex PCR; the TCRdb copy retains only in-frame clones and omits some. The table includes 140,000 to 150,000 clones, 60% to 85% detected once. The specimen was PBMCs. These receptors all stem from a man between 25 and 39 years old in good health and CMV-seronegative.

The rearrangement uses TRBV9 and TRBJ2-1; possibly TRBD1 for D (7 bases). Trimming shortened V by 1 base and J by 4 bases, and 12 bases separated the two germline ends. The V gene's germline CDR1 is SGDLS and CDR2 YYNGEE. The CDR3 contains 15 residues. CDR3 coding DNA: TGTGCCAGCAGCGTATCCGGGGGACAGTACAATGAGCAGTTCTTC. Residues: CASSVSGGQYNEQFF.

The CDR3 region is CASSPQGNRGLETQYF. The CDR3 DNA is TGTGCCAGCAGTCCTCAGGGTAACAGGGGGCTTGAGACCCAGTACTTC. The gene calls are TRBV28 and TRBJ2-5; 9 bases map to TRBD1. This CDR3 is 16 amino acids long. CDR1 is MDHEN, CDR2 SYDVKM, per germline. V gave up 5 bases and J gave up 5 bases; unmatched junction bases: 12.

This chain joins TRBV29-1 and TRBJ1-1; D is unresolved. Trimming pared 0 bases from V and 6 bases from J, leaving 8 bases between. This CDR3 region has 12 residues. Germline assignment: CDR1 SQVTM and CDR2 ANQGSEA. CDR3 protein: CSVEEGRSEAFF. The DNA of the CDR3 is TGCAGCGTTGAAGAGGGGAGGTCTGAAGCTTTCTTT.

This clone was detected only once. The chain recombines TRBV30 with TRBJ2-3, with D possibly matching TRBD2 (6 bases). V lost 4 bases, J lost 5 bases, and 13 bases lay in between. From germline, CDR1 is GTSNPN and CDR2 SVGIG (reference sequence). The CDR3 loop spans 13 amino acids. The CDR3 sequence is CAWIPGVGDTQYF. The CDR3 bases are TGTGCCTGGATCCCGGGAGTAGGAGATACGCAGTATTTT. Full variable domain (missing parts from reference TRBV30 and TRBJ2-3): SQTIHQWPATLVQPVGSPLSLECTVEGTSNPNLYWYRQAAGRGLQLLFYSVGIGQISSEVPQNLSASRPQDRQFILSSKKLLLSDSGFYLCAWIPGVGDTQYFGPGTRLTVL.

The chain carries TRBV5-4 and TRBJ2-5, with D maybe TRBD2 (6 bases). The CDR3 has 14 residues. Per germline, CDR1 SGHNT and CDR2 YYREEE (reference sequence). V was pared by 9 bases and J by 0 bases, with 15 bases between. The CDR3 sequence is CATPTGENQETQYF. The DNA of the CDR3 is TGTGCCACTCCCACGGGGGAGAACCAAGAGACCCAGTACTTC.

This chain links TRBV6-5 with TRBJ1-2; 7 nucleotides align to TRBD1. Losses at the gene ends were 6 bases for V and 8 bases for J; bases not matched to a gene: 9. The CDR3 contains 13 residues. CDR1 and CDR2 from the germline V gene are MNHEY and SVGAGI. The DNA for the CDR3 is TGTGCCAGCAGGAGAACAGGGGCTGAGGGCTACACCTTC. Its protein is CASRRTGAEGYTF.

The chain links TRBV29-1 to TRBJ1-2; D unclear. The CDR3 is made up of 11 amino acids. V was trimmed by 1 base and J by 8 bases, leaving 8 bases between them. Per germline, CDR1 SQVTM and CDR2 ANQGSEA. CDR3 protein: CSVEGGAGYTF. CDR3 nucleotides: TGCAGCGTTGAAGGAGGCGCCGGCTACACCTTC. Full variable domain (outside the CDR3, taken from reference TRBV29-1 and TRBJ1-2): SAVISQKPSRDICQRGTSLTIQCQVDSQVTMMFWYRQQPGQSLTLIATANQGSEATYESGFVIDKFPISRPNLTFSTLTVSNMSPEDSSIYLCSVEGGAGYTFGSGTRLTVV.

This clone came up a few times. The CDR3 is CASTGLVSTDTQYF. As DNA, the CDR3 is TGTGCCAGCACCGGACTGGTCAGCACAGATACGCAGTATTTT. The gene calls are TRBV28 and TRBJ2-3; possibly TRBD2 for D (5 bases). V shed 7 bases and J shed 0 bases, with 11 bases lying between them. The CDR3 extends over 14 amino acids. Germline assignment: CDR1 MDHEN and CDR2 SYDVKM.

The chain employs TRBV11-3 and TRBJ2-1; tentatively, D is TRBD1 (6 bases). CDR3 length equals 14 residues. V lost 5 bases to trimming and J lost 4 bases, with 12 bases between them. Per the germline V gene, CDR1 is SGHNT and CDR2 is YENEEA. This CDR3 is CASSRGQAYNEQFF. The CDR3 bases are TGTGCCAGCAGCCGGGGACAAGCATACAATGAGCAGTTCTTC.

The chain recombines TRBV7-9 with TRBJ2-4; TRBD1 is a possible D gene (5 bases). This CDR3 has 14 amino acids. V lost 1 base, J lost 1 base, and 5 bases lay in between. CDR1 and CDR2 (germline): SEHNR, FQNEAQ (reference sequence). CDR3 DNA: TGTGCCAGCAGCTTAGAGGGGGCCAAAAACATTCAGTACTTC. This encodes CASSLEGAKNIQYF.

The rearrangement uses TRBV5-5 and TRBJ2-7, with D perhaps matching TRBD2 (5 bases). Germline loops: CDR1 SGHKS, CDR2 YYEKEE (reference sequence). Trimming took 0 bases from V and 2 from J, leaving 9 bases between them. The CDR3 totals 14 residues. The CDR3, as DNA: TGTGCCAGCAGCTTGGAGTACGGGACCTACGAGCAGTACTTC. Protein: CASSLEYGTYEQYF.

This clone was found a few times. The CDR3 nucleotides are TGTGCCAGTAGTAGGCAGGGCTATAATTCACCCCTCCACTTT. Amino acid sequence: CASSRQGYNSPLHF. The chain carries TRBV19 and TRBJ1-6; D might be TRBD1 (5 bases). V was trimmed by 4 bases and J by 3 bases, leaving 7 bases between them. Germline values: CDR1 LNHDA, CDR2 SQIVND (reference sequence). This CDR3 region has 14 residues.

V gene TRBV9 combines with J gene TRBJ1-3, with 7 bases matching TRBD1. This CDR3 contains 19 residues. Germline V CDR1 and CDR2: SGDLS, YYNGEE. V lost 3 bases to trimming and J lost 0 bases; unmatched junction nucleotides: 15. CDR3 DNA sequence: TGTGCCAGCAGCGCGGGGACAGACCCCTCCAGACGCTCTGGAAACACCATATATTTT. It encodes CASSAGTDPSRRSGNTIYF.

V usage is TRBV7-2 and J usage is TRBJ2-7; TRBD1 might be the D (6 bases). From germline, CDR1 is SGHTA and CDR2 FQGNSA. There are 15 residues in the CDR3. V lost 5 bases to trimming and J lost 4 bases, with 18 bases between them. This chain's CDR3 is CASSHRDKNSYEQYF. The CDR3 DNA is TGTGCCAGCAGCCACCGGGACAAAAATTCATACGAGCAGTACTTC.

This clone was picked up one time. The chain combines TRBV19 with TRBJ2-7; the D is unclear. CDR3 length equals 13 residues. Per germline, CDR1 LNHDA and CDR2 SQIVND (reference sequence). V gave up 5 bases and J gave up 3 bases, with 11 bases separating them. The DNA for the CDR3 is TGTGCCAGTAGTCAAAAAAGAGGCTACGAGCAGTACTTC. Translating gives CASSQKRGYEQYF.

The V gene is TRBV7-3, the J gene TRBJ2-2; 8 bases align to TRBD2. The CDR3 runs to 17 residues. Per germline, CDR1 SGHTA and CDR2 FQGTGA. With 0 bases clipped from V and 4 bases from J, the junction kept 7 bases outside the gene matches. CDR3 coding DNA: TGTGCCAGCAGCTTAACTTCGAAAGCGGGGGCCACCGGGGAGCTGTTTTTT. It translates to CASSLTSKAGATGELFF.

The gene calls are TRBV18 and TRBJ1-2, with 8 bases identical to TRBD1. The germline V gene encodes CDR1 KGHSH and CDR2 LQKENI. The CDR3 consists of 15 residues. Germline trimming cut 2 bases from V and 3 bases from J; bases unmatched to any gene: 5. The chain's CDR3 is CASSPVQGAYYGYTF. The CDR3 nucleotides are TGTGCCAGCTCACCAGTGCAGGGGGCCTACTATGGCTACACCTTC.

A single count supports this clone. V usage is TRBV5-1 and J usage is TRBJ2-1; TRBD1 matches 7 bases. The CDR3 has 15 residues. The germline gives CDR1 SGHRS, CDR2 YFSETQ. The junction had 12 bases not matched to a gene; V was cut back by 4 bases and J by 8 bases. CDR3 loop: CASSPTLDRAHEQFF. The CDR3 coding sequence is TGCGCCAGCAGCCCTACCCTCGACAGGGCGCATGAGCAGTTCTTC.

The chain has TRBV11-1 and TRBJ2-1, with TRBD2 matching 9 bases. V gave up 5 bases and J gave up 9 bases; unmatched junction bases: 5. CDR1 SGHAT and CDR2 FQDESV come from the germline V gene (reference sequence). The CDR3 is made up of 13 amino acids. In DNA form, the CDR3 reads TGTGCCAGCAGCCCGGGACTAGCCAGTGAGCAGTTCTTC. As protein: CASSPGLASEQFF.

The chain combines TRBV28 with TRBJ2-6; the D is unclear. The CDR3 extends over 19 amino acids. Germline-derived CDR1 and CDR2 are MDHEN and SYDVKM. Between the trimmed V and J ends, which lost 6 bases and 0 bases, there was a span of 21 bases. CDR3 in DNA: TGTGCCAGCAGAAGTGGGTTCCCAGGTCTCAGCTCTGGGGCCAACGTCCTGACTTTC. Its protein is CASRSGFPGLSSGANVLTF.

This clone was seen only once. The J gene is TRBJ1-1, the V gene TRBV9, with 10 bases matching TRBD1. The CDR3 length is 17 residues. The J segment lost 1 base and the V segment lost 0 bases, leaving 6 bases of the junction unmatched. Germline loops: CDR1 SGDLS, CDR2 YYNGEE. This chain's CDR3 is CASSVGGTGAKNTEAFF. CDR3 nucleotides: TGTGCCAGCAGCGTAGGGGGGACAGGGGCCAAGAACACTGAAGCTTTCTTT.

The chain is built from TRBV7-9 and TRBJ2-5; 14 positions match TRBD2. V dropped 6 bases and J dropped 4; count of bases not matched to a gene: 4. The CDR3 is made up of 15 amino acids. The germline V gene has CDR1 SEHNR and CDR2 FQNEAQ (reference sequence). DNA of the CDR3: TGTGCCAGCAGTCAGACTAGCGGGGGGGCAGAGACCCAGTACTTC. It encodes CASSQTSGGAETQYF. Drawing the rest from reference TRBV7-9 and TRBJ2-5, the complete variable domain is DTGVSQNPRHKITKRGQNVTFRCDPISEHNRLYWYRQTLGQGPEFLTYFQNEAQLEKSRLLSDRFSAERPKGSFSTLEIQRTEQGDSAMYLCASSQTSGGAETQYFGPGTRLLVL.

V gene TRBV29-1 combines with J gene TRBJ1-5; possible D gene TRBD1, 5 bases. This CDR3 is 13 amino acids long. Germline V gene sequence: CDR1 SQVTM, CDR2 ANQGSEA. Trimming removed 4 bases at V and 6 bases at J, with 13 bases between. CDR3 nucleotide sequence: TGCAGCGTTGGGGAGGGGTTCGGTCAGCCCCAGCATTTT. The encoded protein is CSVGEGFGQPQHF.